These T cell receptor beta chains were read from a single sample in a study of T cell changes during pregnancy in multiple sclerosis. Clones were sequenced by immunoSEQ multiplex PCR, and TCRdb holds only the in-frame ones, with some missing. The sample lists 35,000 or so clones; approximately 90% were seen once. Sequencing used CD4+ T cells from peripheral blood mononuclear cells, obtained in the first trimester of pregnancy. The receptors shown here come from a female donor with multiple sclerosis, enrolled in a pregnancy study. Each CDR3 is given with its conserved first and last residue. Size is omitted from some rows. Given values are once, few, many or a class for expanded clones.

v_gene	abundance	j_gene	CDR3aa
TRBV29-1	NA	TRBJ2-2	CSVYILNTGELFF
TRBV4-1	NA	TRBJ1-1	CASSHSGAGGTEAFF
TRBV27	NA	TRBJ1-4	CASSFRRTSNEKLFF
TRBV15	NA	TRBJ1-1	CATSRGAVNTEAFF
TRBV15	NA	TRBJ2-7	CATSRDPGQFYEQYF
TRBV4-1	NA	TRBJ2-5	CASSQDNRQETQYF
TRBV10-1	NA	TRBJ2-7	CASSRQAGRYEQYF
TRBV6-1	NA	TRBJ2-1	CAGTGGASYNEQFF
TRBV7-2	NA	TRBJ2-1	CASSLGWTSGYYNEQFF
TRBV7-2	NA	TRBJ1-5	CASSFGQGNQPQHF
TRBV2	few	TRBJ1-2	CASSESGQRVSYGYTF
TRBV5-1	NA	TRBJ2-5	CASSTGQGPETQYF
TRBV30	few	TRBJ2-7	CAWHQGASYEQYF
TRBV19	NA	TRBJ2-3	CASSMLGLLGRGTDTQYF
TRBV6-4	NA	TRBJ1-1	CASSPTGLGNTEAFF
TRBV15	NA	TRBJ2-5	CATDRGRDQETQYF
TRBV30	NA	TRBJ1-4	CAWRPSIFRQGLNEKLFF
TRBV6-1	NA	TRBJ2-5	CASSHAGTGFETQYF
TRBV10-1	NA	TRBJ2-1	CASSGPLADSYNEQFF
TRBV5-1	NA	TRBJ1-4	CASSLDVGREKLFF
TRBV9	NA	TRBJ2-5	CASSVGLAAGETQYF
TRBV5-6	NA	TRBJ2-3	CASSLVYTDTQYF
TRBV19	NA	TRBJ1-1	CASRGQGGTEAFF
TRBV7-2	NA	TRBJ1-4	CASSLWGSRGEKLFF
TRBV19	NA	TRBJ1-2	CASSPLPGGSYGYTF
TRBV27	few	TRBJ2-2	CASSVTQGAGELFF
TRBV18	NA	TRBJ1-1	CASSPGTGVPTEAFF
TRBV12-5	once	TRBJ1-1	CASGLEKGGGTEAFF
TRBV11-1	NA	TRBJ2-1	CATKLGGSYNEQFF
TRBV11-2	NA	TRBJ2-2	CASSKPTSGRPGELFF
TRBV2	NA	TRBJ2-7	CASSPRGPLPSSYEQYF
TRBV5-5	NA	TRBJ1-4	CASSPAEANEKLFF
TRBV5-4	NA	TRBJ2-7	CASSLSGHIYEQYF
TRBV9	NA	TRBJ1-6	CASSVTGVNSPLHF
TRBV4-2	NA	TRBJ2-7	CASSQDGWEGRWIHEQYF
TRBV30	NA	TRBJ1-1	CAWSLRDRTEAFF
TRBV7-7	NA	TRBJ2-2	CASSPIAGFGELFF
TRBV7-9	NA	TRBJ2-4	CASSFQGLAGKGAKNIQYF
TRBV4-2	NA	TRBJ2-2	CATGLAGDPGTGELFF
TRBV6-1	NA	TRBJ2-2	CASSEIRGVRLFF
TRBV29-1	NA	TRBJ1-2	CSVRTGVQANYGYTF
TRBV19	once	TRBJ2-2	CASTLAGGAAGELFF
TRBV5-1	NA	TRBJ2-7	CASSLVKLAVPSEQYF
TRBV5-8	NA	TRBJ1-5	CASRTGQGFNQPQHF
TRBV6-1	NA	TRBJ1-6	CASKTAYNSPLHF
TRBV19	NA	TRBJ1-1	CASSLYRGRPEAFF
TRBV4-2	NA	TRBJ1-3	CASSRTQGSGNTIYF
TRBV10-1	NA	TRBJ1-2	CASSESPAGQGANGYTF
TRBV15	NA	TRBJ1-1	CATSREVDRGNTEAFF
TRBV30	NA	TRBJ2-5	CAWLPHPRFRSRQETQYF
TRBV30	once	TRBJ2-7	CAWSVGRVAYF
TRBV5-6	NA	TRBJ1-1	CASSPGGDRGAFF
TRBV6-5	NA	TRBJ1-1	CASSPQGASGEAFF
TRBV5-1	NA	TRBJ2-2	CASSPSGGLTGELFF
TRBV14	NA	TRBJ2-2	CASSRRGSSGELFF
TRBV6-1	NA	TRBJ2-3	CASSESWGGLYLTQYF
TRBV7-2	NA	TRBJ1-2	CASSLAGGGYTF
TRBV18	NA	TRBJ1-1	CASSRSIKGERTEAFF
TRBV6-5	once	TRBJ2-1	CASKNRASYNEQFF